Listed here are 18 T cell receptor beta chains from one sample, sequenced in a study of PD-1 blockade in classical Hodgkin lymphoma. Sequencing used immunoSEQ multiplex PCR; TCRdb keeps in-frame clones, though not all of them. The sample includes 70,000 or so clones, over 70% of them seen just once. Each patient's relapse followed autologous stem cell transplantation, and brentuximab vedotin exposure varied. The source material was peripheral blood mononuclear cells (PBMCs), sampled before the second cycle of nivolumab. The receptors come from a human donor with classical Hodgkin lymphoma.

The chain couples TRBV6-1 to TRBJ2-7; tentative D call: TRBD2 (5 bases). The germline V and J ends were trimmed by 2 bases and 12 bases, with 20 bases remaining between them. The CDR3 covers 14 residues. The germline V gene has CDR1 MNHNS and CDR2 SASEGT. This CDR3 is CASSESGGLGVTYF. The CDR3 coding sequence is TGTGCCAGCAGTGAATCGGGCGGGCTTGGGGTTACGTACTTC.

The rearrangement links TRBV7-8 to TRBJ1-4; no clear D. V was clipped by 1 base and J by 8 bases, with 8 bases between them. Looked up from germline, CDR1 is SGHVS and CDR2 is FQNEAQ. The CDR3 extends over 13 amino acids. The CDR3 sequence: CASSLGAGEKLFF. The CDR3 nucleotides read TGTGCCAGCAGCTTAGGGGCTGGCGAAAAACTGTTTTTT.

The chain has TRBV7-2 and TRBJ2-1, with no clear D. The V end lost 5 bases, the J end lost 8 bases, and 7 bases lay between the germline ends. This CDR3 has 11 residues. CDR1 and CDR2 (germline): SGHTA, FQGNSA. CDR3 DNA: TGTGCCAGCAGCCTTAGGTATGAGCAGTTCTTC. It yields the protein CASSLRYEQFF.

As regards this clone: A junction boundary mismatches the germline segment, possibly from a read error. The J gene is TRBJ1-2, the V gene TRBV5-1; no firm D call. Germline CDR1 SGHRS, CDR2 YFSETQ. The CDR3 sequence is 15 residues long. CDR3 nucleotide sequence: TGCGCCAGCAGCTCCTCCCCGGGAGGGTTCTATAGCTACACCTTC. The encoded protein is CASSSSPGGFYSYTF.

In nucleotides, the CDR3 is TGTGCCAGTAGCAGGGGTGACTACGAGCAGTACTTC. It specifies CASSRGDYEQYF. The chain links TRBV19 to TRBJ2-7; tentative D call: TRBD1 (6 bases). From germline, CDR1 is LNHDA and CDR2 SQIVND (reference sequence). Trimming removed 6 bases at V and 3 bases at J, with 9 bases between. The CDR3 has 12 residues.

The chain links TRBV5-4 to TRBJ2-2, with 8 bases fitting TRBD1. The CDR3 length is 16 residues. Trimming at V came to 0 bases and at J to 0 bases, leaving 1 base not matched to a gene. CDR1 is SGHNT, CDR2 YYREEE, per germline (reference sequence). As DNA, the CDR3 is TGTGCCAGCAGCTTGGCACAGGGGGCGAACACCGGGGAGCTGTTTTTT. Protein product: CASSLAQGANTGELFF.

The chain carries TRBV11-3 and TRBJ1-2, with 8 positions matching TRBD1. Germline CDR1 is SGHNT and CDR2 is YENEEA. Germline trimming cut 6 bases from V and 3 bases from J; bases unmatched to any gene: 9. This CDR3 is built from 15 residues. The CDR3 is CASSPGTGPHYGYTF. The CDR3, as DNA: TGTGCCAGCAGTCCCGGGACAGGTCCTCACTATGGCTACACCTTC.

The rearrangement joins TRBV4-1 to TRBJ2-1; TRBD2 aligns across 8 bases. J gave up 6 bases and V 0 bases, and 7 bases lay outside the gene matches. Germline CDR1 is MGHRA and CDR2 is YSYEKL. This CDR3 has 16 amino acids. The CDR3 protein is CASSQDLGRALNEQFF. The CDR3, as DNA: TGCGCCAGCAGCCAAGATCTCGGGAGGGCTCTCAATGAGCAGTTCTTC.

The V call is TRBV5-1, the J call TRBJ2-1, with 12 bases fitting TRBD1. The CDR3 length is 16 residues. Germline values: CDR1 SGHRS, CDR2 YFSETQ. After removal of 4 bases from V and 7 bases from J, the junction contained 9 bases not matched to a gene. CDR3 residues: CASSTGDRGRLNEQFF. The CDR3, as DNA: TGCGCCAGCAGCACTGGGGACAGGGGGCGGTTAAATGAGCAGTTCTTC. Full variable domain (missing parts from reference TRBV5-1 and TRBJ2-1): KAGVTQTPRYLIKTRGQQVTLSCSPISGHRSVSWYQQTPGQGLQFLFEYFSETQRNKGNFPGRFSGRQFSNSRSEMNVSTLELGDSALYLCASSTGDRGRLNEQFFGPGTRLTVL.

There are a few counts of this clone. The J gene is TRBJ1-1, the V gene TRBV10-3, with a possible D match to TRBD1 (6 bases). This CDR3 comprises 14 residues. Germline values: CDR1 ENHRY, CDR2 SYGVKD. Trimming removed 5 bases from V and 0 bases from J, with 10 bases in between. DNA of the CDR3: TGTGCCATCAGTCCGGGACATTTGAACACTGAAGCTTTCTTT. Translating it yields CAISPGHLNTEAFF.

In its sample, this clone was seen once. The chain recombines TRBV19 with TRBJ1-5; D remains unclear. V lost 1 base, J lost 0 bases, and 4 bases lay in between. Germline values: CDR1 LNHDA, CDR2 SQIVND (reference sequence). The CDR3 extends over 14 amino acids. CDR3 sequence reads: CASSIGGSNQPQHF. In DNA form, the CDR3 reads TGTGCCAGTAGTATAGGGGGTAGCAATCAGCCCCAGCATTTT.

Here the CDR3 reads CATSSAGVNTEAFF. CDR3 nucleotide sequence: TGTGCCACCAGCTCAGCGGGGGTGAACACTGAAGCTTTCTTT. The rearrangement links TRBV15 to TRBJ1-1, with D possibly matching TRBD1 (5 bases). The CDR3 spans 14 residues. V lost 5 bases, J lost 0 bases, and 10 bases lay in between. Germline V gene sequence: CDR1 LNHNV, CDR2 YYDKDF (reference sequence). The whole variable domain, filled in from reference TRBV15 and TRBJ1-1, reads DAMVIQNPRYQVTQFGKPVTLSCSQTLNHNVMYWYQQKSSQAPKLLFHYYDKDFNNEADTPDNFQSRRPNTSFCFLDIRSPGLGDTAMYLCATSSAGVNTEAFFGQGTRLTVV.

This sequence joins TRBV18 and TRBJ1-1; 7 bases are shared with TRBD1. The length of the CDR3 is 14 residues. Germline CDR1 KGHSH, CDR2 LQKENI. The ends lost 5 bases at V and 11 bases at J; junction bases unmatched: 14. The CDR3 nucleotides are TGTGCCAGCTCATCGACAGGGAGTATCATGGCGGCTTTCTTT. It codes for CASSSTGSIMAAFF.

V usage is TRBV30 and J usage is TRBJ2-7, with 9 bases identical to TRBD1. Germline V gene sequence: CDR1 GTSNPN, CDR2 SVGIG (reference sequence). With 1 base clipped from V and 5 bases from J, the junction kept 6 bases outside the gene matches. The CDR3 totals 14 residues. CDR3 bases: TGTGCCTGGAGTGGCGGGACAGGGCTGGACGAGCAGTACTTC. Protein: CAWSGGTGLDEQYF.

The chain recombines TRBV6-1 with TRBJ1-2; D is ambiguous. The V gene's germline CDR1 is MNHNS and CDR2 SASEGT. Trimming removed 5 bases from V and 0 bases from J, with 7 bases in between. This CDR3 is built from 13 residues. The CDR3 loop is CASSSSPNYGYTF. The DNA of the CDR3 is TGTGCCAGCAGTTCCTCCCCTAACTATGGCTACACCTTC.

The table lists this clone with a few counts. The CDR3 protein is CASSPGQGTDTQYF. DNA for the CDR3: TGTGCCAGCAGCCCCGGGCAGGGCACAGATACGCAGTATTTT. The chain joins TRBV7-3 to TRBJ2-3; D not certain. This CDR3 contains 14 residues. Germline values: CDR1 SGHTA, CDR2 FQGTGA. V gave up 5 bases and J gave up 1 base, with 10 bases separating them.

V is TRBV30 and J is TRBJ2-7, with D possibly TRBD2 on 6 matching bases. Germline CDR1 GTSNPN, CDR2 SVGIG (reference sequence). The CDR3 sequence is 14 residues long. Trimming took off 2 bases at V and 4 bases at J, with 15 bases between the two ends. The CDR3 DNA follows: TGTGCCTGGAGTTTAGGAGGGAATAGGTACGAGCAGTACTTC. This encodes CAWSLGGNRYEQYF.

V and J are TRBV5-1 and TRBJ2-1, with D perhaps matching TRBD2 (6 bases). V lost 2 bases, J lost 6 bases, and 9 bases lay in between. CDR3 size: 13 residues. The V gene's germline CDR1 is SGHRS and CDR2 YFSETQ. For the CDR3, the DNA is TGCGCCAGCAGCTTAATGGGACTCAATGAGCAGTTCTTC. Translation gives CASSLMGLNEQFF.